This TCR beta chain is drawn from a study of blood T cell repertoires in COVID-19. The wider study: PBMCs, B-cell-depleted T cells, or T cells provided the cDNA or gDNA that made up the material.

This CDR3 is 16 amino acids long. Germline V gene sequence: CDR1 SGHRS, CDR2 YFSETQ. V dropped 2 bases and J dropped 0 bases, with 13 bases sitting between them. One Seattle source followed patients from active infection through their disease course. Authors' analysis steps: Estimated nucleated cell counts came from reference gene primer amplification. Measured with immunoSEQ multiplex PCR; TCRdb has only the in-frame clones, and not every one. V and J calls and clone size are those listed in that table; D and trimming were worked out from the DNA. This sample has 300,000 to 400,000 clones, with roughly 90% found just once.

The clonotype originates from an older woman with COVID-19, enrolled during active disease. The source material was peripheral blood. This chain uses TRBV5-1 with TRBJ2-3; D possibly corresponds to TRBD2 (5 bases). This CDR3 is CASSLQGGTSTDTQYF. The CDR3 DNA reads as TGCGCCAGCAGCTTACAAGGAGGTACTAGCACAGATACGCAGTATTTT.